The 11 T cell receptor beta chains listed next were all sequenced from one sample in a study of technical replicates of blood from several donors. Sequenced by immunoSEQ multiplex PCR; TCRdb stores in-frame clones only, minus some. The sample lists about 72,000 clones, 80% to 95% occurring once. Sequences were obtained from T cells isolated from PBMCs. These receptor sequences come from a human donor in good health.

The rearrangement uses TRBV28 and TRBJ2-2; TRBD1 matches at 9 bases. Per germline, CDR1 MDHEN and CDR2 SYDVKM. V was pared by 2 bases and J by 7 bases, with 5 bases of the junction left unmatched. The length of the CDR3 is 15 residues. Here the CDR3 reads CASSLAQGAVGELFF. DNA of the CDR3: TGTGCCAGCAGTTTAGCACAGGGGGCTGTCGGGGAGCTGTTTTTT.

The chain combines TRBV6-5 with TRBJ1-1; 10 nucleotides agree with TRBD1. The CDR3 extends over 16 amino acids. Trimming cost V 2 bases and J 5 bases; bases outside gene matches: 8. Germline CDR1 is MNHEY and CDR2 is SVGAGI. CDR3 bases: TGTGCCAGCAGTTACACTGAGGGACAGGGGTGGACTGAAGCTTTCTTT. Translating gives CASSYTEGQGWTEAFF.

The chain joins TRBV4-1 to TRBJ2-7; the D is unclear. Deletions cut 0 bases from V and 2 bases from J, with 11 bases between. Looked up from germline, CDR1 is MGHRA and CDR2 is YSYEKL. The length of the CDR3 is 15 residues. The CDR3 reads CASSQEGPIPYEQYF. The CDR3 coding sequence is TGCGCCAGCAGCCAAGAGGGCCCTATACCCTACGAGCAGTACTTC.

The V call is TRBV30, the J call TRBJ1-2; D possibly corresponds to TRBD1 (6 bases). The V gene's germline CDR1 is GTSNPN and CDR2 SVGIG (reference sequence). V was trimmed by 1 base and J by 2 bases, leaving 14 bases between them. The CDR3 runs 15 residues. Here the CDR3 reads CAWSARTGYNYGYTF. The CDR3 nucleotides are TGTGCCTGGAGTGCTCGCACAGGGTACAACTATGGCTACACCTTC.

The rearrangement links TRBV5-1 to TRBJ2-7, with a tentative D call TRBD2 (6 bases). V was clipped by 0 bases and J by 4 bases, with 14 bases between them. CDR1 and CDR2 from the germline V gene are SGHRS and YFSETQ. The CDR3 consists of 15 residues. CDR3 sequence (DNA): TGCGCCAGCAGCTTGGGAGCCGGGGGTAAATACGAGCAGTACTTC. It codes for CASSLGAGGKYEQYF.

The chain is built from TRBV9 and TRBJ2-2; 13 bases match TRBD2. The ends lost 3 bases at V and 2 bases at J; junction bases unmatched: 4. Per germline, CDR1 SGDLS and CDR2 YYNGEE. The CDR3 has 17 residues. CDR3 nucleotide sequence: TGTGCCAGCAGCGCAAGGACTAGCGGGAGAAACACCGGGGAGCTGTTTTTT. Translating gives CASSARTSGRNTGELFF. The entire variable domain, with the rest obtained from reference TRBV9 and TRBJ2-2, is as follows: DSGVTQTPKHLITATGQRVTLRCSPRSGDLSVYWYQQSLDQGLQFLIQYYNGEERAKGNILERFSAQQFPDLHSELNLSSLELGDSALYFCASSARTSGRNTGELFFGEGSRLTVL.

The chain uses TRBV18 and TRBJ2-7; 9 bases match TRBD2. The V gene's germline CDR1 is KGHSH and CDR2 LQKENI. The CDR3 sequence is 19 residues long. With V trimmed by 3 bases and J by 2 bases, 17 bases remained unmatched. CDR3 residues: CASSPNVLAGASPPYEQYF. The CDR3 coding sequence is TGTGCCAGCTCACCTAATGTACTAGCGGGCGCGAGCCCTCCCTACGAGCAGTACTTC. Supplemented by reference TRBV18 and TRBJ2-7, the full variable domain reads NAGVMQNPRHLVRRRGQEARLRCSPMKGHSHVYWYRQLPEEGLKFMVYLQKENIIDESGMPKERFSAEFPKEGPSILRIQQVVRGDSAAYFCASSPNVLAGASPPYEQYFGPGTRLTVT.

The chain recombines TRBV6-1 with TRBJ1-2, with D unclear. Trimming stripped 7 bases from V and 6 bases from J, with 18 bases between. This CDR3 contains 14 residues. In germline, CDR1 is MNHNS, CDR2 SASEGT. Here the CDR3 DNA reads TGTGCCAGCATAAAGCTGGCAGGTACAGATGGCTACACCTTC. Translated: CASIKLAGTDGYTF.

In nucleotides, the CDR3 is TGCGCCAGGAAACGAGGTAACAATCAGCCCCAGCATTTT. This encodes CARKRGNNQPQHF. The V gene is TRBV23-1, the J gene TRBJ1-5; unclear D gene. Being an ORF, TRBV23-1 has a function that is uncertain. The CDR3 sequence is 13 residues long. Trimming removed 9 bases from V and 3 bases from J, with 12 bases in between.

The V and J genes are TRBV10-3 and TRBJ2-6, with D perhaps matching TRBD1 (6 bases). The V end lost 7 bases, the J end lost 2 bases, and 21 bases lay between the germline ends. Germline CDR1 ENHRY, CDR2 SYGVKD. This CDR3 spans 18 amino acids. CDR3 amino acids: CAITHRDTSVPGANVLTF. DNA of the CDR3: TGTGCCATCACCCACCGGGACACCTCAGTCCCTGGGGCCAACGTCCTGACTTTC.

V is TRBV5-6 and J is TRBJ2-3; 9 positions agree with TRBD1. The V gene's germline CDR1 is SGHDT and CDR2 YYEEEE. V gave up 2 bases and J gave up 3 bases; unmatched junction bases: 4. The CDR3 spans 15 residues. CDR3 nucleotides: TGTGCCAGCAGCTTATCGGGACAGGGAACAGATACGCAGTATTTT. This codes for CASSLSGQGTDTQYF.